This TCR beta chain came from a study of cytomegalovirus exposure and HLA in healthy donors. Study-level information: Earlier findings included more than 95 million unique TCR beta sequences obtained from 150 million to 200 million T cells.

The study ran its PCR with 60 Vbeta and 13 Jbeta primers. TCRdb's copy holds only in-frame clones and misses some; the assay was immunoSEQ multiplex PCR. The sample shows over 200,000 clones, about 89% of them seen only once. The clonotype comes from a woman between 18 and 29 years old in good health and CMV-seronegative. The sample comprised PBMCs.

Here the CDR3 reads CASSQAADTQYF. CDR3 coding DNA: TGTGCCAGCAGCCAAGCTGCAGATACGCAGTATTTT. This chain uses TRBV7-9 with TRBJ2-3; D unresolved. Germline assignment: CDR1 SEHNR and CDR2 FQNEAQ (reference sequence). The V end lost 5 bases, the J end lost 4 bases, and 7 bases lay between the germline ends. The length of the CDR3 is 12 residues. Variable domain in full (rest from reference TRBV7-9 and TRBJ2-3): DTGVSQNPRHKITKRGQNVTFRCDPISEHNRLYWYRQTLGQGPEFLTYFQNEAQLEKSRLLSDRFSAERPKGSFSTLEIQRTEQGDSAMYLCASSQAADTQYFGPGTRLTVL.